Presented here are 20 T cell receptor beta chains from one specimen sequenced in a study of T-cell memory formation after mild COVID-19. TCRdb analysed the 5' RACE reads with MiXCR anew, one entry per CDR3 protein. The sample includes around 450,000 distinct CDR3 sequences, 20% to 25% of them seen just once. Specimen: PBMCs or a T cell subset sorted from them (not recorded which). These receptors were obtained from an adult woman who had mild COVID-19 (a few samples of this study predate the infection). Cell type and time point are not known.

The chain combines TRBV6-6 with TRBJ2-7; 13 nucleotides line up with TRBD2. This CDR3 contains 16 residues. The V segment lost 6 bases and the J segment 1 base; nucleotides outside the gene matches: 6. Germline CDR1 is MNHNY and CDR2 is SVGAGI (reference sequence). The DNA for the CDR3 is TGTGCCAGCAGCAAACTAGCGGGAGGGCCGTCCTACGAGCAGTACTTC. This gives the protein CASSKLAGGPSYEQYF.

The chain carries TRBV3-1 and TRBJ1-2; the D gene is possibly TRBD1 (5 bases). CDR3 length: 13 amino acids. The ends were cut back, 2 bases at V and 6 bases at J, with 10 bases in the middle. The germline V gene encodes CDR1 LGHDT and CDR2 YNNKEL (reference sequence). The CDR3 DNA reads TGTGCCAGCAGCCAACGGGACGCAAATGGCTACACCTTC. Protein product: CASSQRDANGYTF.

In its sample, this clonotype was seen a few times. A read error may explain this, as a much larger clone is one base away. The chain is built from TRBV13 and TRBJ2-7, with D maybe TRBD2 (8 bases). The length of the CDR3 is 16 residues. V was shortened by 5 bases and J by 5 bases, with 22 bases between the two germline ends. Germline V gives CDR1 PRHDT, CDR2 FYEKMQ (reference sequence). CDR3 DNA sequence: TGTGCCAGCAGCCCCCGTAGAGCGGGAGACAGGGACGAGCAGTACTTC. Translating it yields CASSPRRAGDRDEQYF.

This clonotype was picked up many times. The chain uses TRBV7-6 and TRBJ2-6, with 7 bases aligning to TRBD1. Germline V lookup: CDR1 SGHVS, CDR2 FNYEAQ. After removal of 4 bases from V and 4 bases from J, the junction contained 7 bases not matched to a gene. This CDR3 spans 16 amino acids. The chain's CDR3 is CASSSSRGPGANVLTF. Written as DNA, the CDR3 is TGTGCCAGCAGCTCCTCGAGGGGGCCAGGGGCCAACGTCCTGACTTTC. Combining the CDR3 with reference TRBV7-6 and TRBJ2-6 gives the whole variable domain GAGVSQSPRYKVTKRGQDVALRCDPISGHVSLYWYRQALGQGPEFLTYFNYEAQQDKSGLPNDRFSAERPEGSISTLTIQRTEQRDSAMYRCASSSSRGPGANVLTFGAGSRLTVL.

The rearrangement joins TRBV9 to TRBJ2-2, with D perhaps TRBD1 (5 bases). The germline gives CDR1 SGDLS, CDR2 YYNGEE. The V gene lost 0 bases and the J gene lost 4 bases, with 10 bases spanning the gap. CDR3 length: 15 amino acids. Here the CDR3 reads CASSVVLGPTGELFF. For the CDR3, the DNA is TGTGCCAGCAGCGTAGTTCTGGGGCCCACCGGGGAGCTGTTTTTT. The entire variable domain, with the rest obtained from reference TRBV9 and TRBJ2-2, is as follows: DSGVTQTPKHLITATGQRVTLRCSPRSGDLSVYWYQQSLDQGLQFLIQYYNGEERAKGNILERFSAQQFPDLHSELNLSSLELGDSALYFCASSVVLGPTGELFFGEGSRLTVL.

This chain uses TRBV6-5 with TRBJ2-2; D is possibly TRBD1 (5 bases). The CDR3 totals 14 residues. Trimming left V 6 bases short and J 3 bases short, with 11 bases between. Germline lookup yields CDR1 MNHEY and CDR2 SVGAGI. The CDR3 loop is CASSPSRDTGELFF. The DNA for the CDR3 is TGTGCCAGCAGCCCTTCCAGGGACACCGGGGAGCTGTTTTTT.

In its sample, this clonotype was seen a few times. The chain is built from TRBV27 and TRBJ1-2; 8 positions agree with TRBD1. Germline V lookup: CDR1 MNHEY, CDR2 SMNVEV (reference sequence). Unmatched junction bases numbered 8, after V lost 6 bases and J lost 2 bases. CDR3 size: 15 residues. The CDR3 nucleotides are TGTGCCAGCAGACCAACAGGGGGGCTAAACTATGGCTACACCTTC. Amino acid sequence: CASRPTGGLNYGYTF.

The chain uses TRBV15 and TRBJ1-6; 7 nucleotides match TRBD1. The CDR3 is 16 amino acids. Germline CDR1 reads LNHNV; CDR2 reads YYDKDF (reference sequence). Trimming at V came to 1 base and at J to 8 bases, leaving 8 bases not matched to a gene. CDR3 nucleotides: TGTGCCACCAGCAGAGTAGGGGGCGAAAGGGATTCACCCCTCCACTTT. Residues: CATSRVGGERDSPLHF.

This clonotype was counted only a few times. V is TRBV9 and J is TRBJ1-6; 7 nucleotides agree with TRBD1. CDR1 is SGDLS and CDR2 is YYNGEE in the germline V gene. CDR3 length: 17 residues. V lost 0 bases to trimming and J lost 1 base; unmatched junction nucleotides: 4. CDR3 bases: TGTGCCAGCAGCGTAGGAGGGGGCGCATCCTATAATTCACCCCTCCACTTT. Translating gives CASSVGGGASYNSPLHF.

V gene TRBV15 combines with J gene TRBJ2-7; 12 bases fit TRBD2. This CDR3 region has 14 residues. The germline V gene has CDR1 LNHNV and CDR2 YYDKDF (reference sequence). The trim removed 3 bases at V and 4 bases at J, leaving 1 base unmatched. The CDR3 spells CATSSGTSGYEQYF. In nucleotides, the CDR3 is TGTGCCACCAGCAGCGGGACTAGCGGGTACGAGCAGTACTTC.

The chain recombines TRBV4-2 with TRBJ2-1; 14 nucleotides line up with TRBD2. V dropped 4 bases and J dropped 0; count of bases not matched to a gene: 8. Germline CDR1 LGHNA, CDR2 YNFKEQ. This CDR3 comprises 19 residues. The CDR3 DNA reads TGTGCCAGCAGCCCCAGACTAGCGGGAGGGCCAACCTCCTACAATGAGCAGTTCTTC. Protein product: CASSPRLAGGPTSYNEQFF.

V gene TRBV4-2 combines with J gene TRBJ1-1, with 8 positions matching TRBD1. The CDR3 loop spans 15 amino acids. Per the germline V gene, CDR1 is LGHNA and CDR2 is YNFKEQ. V dropped 2 bases and J dropped 4; count of bases not matched to a gene: 6. The DNA of the CDR3 is TGTGCCAGCAGCCAAACACAGGGGGGTTTCACTGAAGCTTTCTTT. Protein sequence: CASSQTQGGFTEAFF.

This clonotype was detected a few times. This chain joins TRBV9 and TRBJ1-1; a possible D gene is TRBD1 (6 bases). V shed 4 bases and J shed 4 bases, with 20 bases lying between them. The CDR3 totals 16 residues. Germline V gene sequence: CDR1 SGDLS, CDR2 YYNGEE. The CDR3 here is CASSPRAGAGVTEAFF. In DNA, the CDR3 is TGTGCCAGCAGCCCTCGGGCGGGGGCGGGAGTCACTGAAGCTTTCTTT.

This chain joins TRBV7-9 and TRBJ2-1; a weak D match, TRBD1 (5 bases). The V end was cut by 3 bases, the J end by 8 bases, with 11 bases between. The CDR3 contains 13 residues. CDR1 is SEHNR and CDR2 is FQNEAQ in the germline V gene (reference sequence). The DNA for the CDR3 is TGTGCCAGCAGCTTCTCAGGGTTAGATGAGCAGTTCTTC. It codes for CASSFSGLDEQFF. Drawing the rest from reference TRBV7-9 and TRBJ2-1, the complete variable domain is DTGVSQNPRHKITKRGQNVTFRCDPISEHNRLYWYRQTLGQGPEFLTYFQNEAQLEKSRLLSDRFSAERPKGSFSTLEIQRTEQGDSAMYLCASSFSGLDEQFFGPGTRLTVL.

J is TRBJ2-7 and V is TRBV6-5; D not resolved. The CDR3 is made up of 12 amino acids. Between the trimmed V and J ends, which lost 6 bases and 5 bases, there was a span of 11 bases. The germline V gene encodes CDR1 MNHEY and CDR2 SVGAGI. This CDR3 reads CASSTGRNEQYF. The CDR3 nucleotides read TGTGCCAGCAGCACGGGTCGCAACGAGCAGTACTTC.

The V gene is TRBV5-6, the J gene TRBJ2-3, with 12 bases aligning to TRBD2. Germline loops: CDR1 SGHDT, CDR2 YYEEEE. V lost 4 bases, J lost 5 bases, and 2 bases stayed unmatched. The CDR3 is 14 residues long. CDR3 in amino acids: CASSQGLAGDTQYF. CDR3 DNA: TGTGCCAGCAGCCAGGGACTAGCGGGAGATACGCAGTATTTT.

The chain uses TRBV20-1 and TRBJ2-1; TRBD1 matches at 7 bases. Germline CDR1 and CDR2: DFQATT and SNEGSKA (reference sequence). The CDR3 sequence is 12 residues long. Trimming took 2 bases from V and 7 from J; bases not matched to a gene: 2. CDR3 sequence reads: CSARPGGNEQFF. DNA for the CDR3: TGCAGTGCTAGACCAGGGGGTAATGAGCAGTTCTTC.

The chain employs TRBV18 and TRBJ2-7; perhaps D is TRBD1 or TRBD2 (6 bases each). The germline gives CDR1 KGHSH, CDR2 LQKENI. V was trimmed by 2 bases and J by 3 bases, leaving 11 bases between them. This CDR3 region has 14 residues. The CDR3: CASSPGGPYYEQYF. CDR3 coding DNA: TGTGCCAGCTCACCAGGGGGGCCTTACTACGAGCAGTACTTC.

This clonotype has just one count. V usage is TRBV28 and J usage is TRBJ1-1; D not certain. In germline, CDR1 is MDHEN, CDR2 SYDVKM. Trimming took 5 bases from V and 4 from J, leaving 17 bases between them. The length of the CDR3 is 15 residues. The chain's CDR3 is CASSPIDGLSTEAFF. CDR3 coding DNA: TGTGCCAGCAGTCCTATTGACGGGTTGAGCACTGAAGCTTTCTTT.

This clonotype was seen a few times. The V gene is TRBV6-1, the J gene TRBJ2-7; TRBD2 matches 8 bases. This CDR3 comprises 14 residues. CDR1 MNHNS and CDR2 SASEGT come from the germline V gene. J was trimmed by 2 bases and V by 3 bases; bases with no gene match: 3. For the CDR3, the DNA is TGTGCCAGCAGTGATAGCGGGGACACCTACGAGCAGTACTTC. It codes for CASSDSGDTYEQYF.